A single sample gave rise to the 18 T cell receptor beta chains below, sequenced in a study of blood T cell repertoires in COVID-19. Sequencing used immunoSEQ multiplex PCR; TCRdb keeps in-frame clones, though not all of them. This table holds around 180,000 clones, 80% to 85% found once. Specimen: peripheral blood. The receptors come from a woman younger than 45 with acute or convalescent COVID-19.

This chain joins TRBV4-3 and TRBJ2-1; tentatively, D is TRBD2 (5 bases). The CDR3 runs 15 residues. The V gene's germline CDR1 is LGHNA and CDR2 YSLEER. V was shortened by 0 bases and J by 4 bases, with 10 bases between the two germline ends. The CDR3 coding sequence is TGCGCCAGCAGCCAAGAGAGGGCGGAGTACAATGAGCAGTTCTTC. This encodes CASSQERAEYNEQFF.

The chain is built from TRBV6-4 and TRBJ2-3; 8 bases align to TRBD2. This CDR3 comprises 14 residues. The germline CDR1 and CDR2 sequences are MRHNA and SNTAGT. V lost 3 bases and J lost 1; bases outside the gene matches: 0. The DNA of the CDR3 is TGTGCCAGCAGTGAGCGGGAGGGCACAGATACGCAGTATTTT. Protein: CASSEREGTDTQYF.

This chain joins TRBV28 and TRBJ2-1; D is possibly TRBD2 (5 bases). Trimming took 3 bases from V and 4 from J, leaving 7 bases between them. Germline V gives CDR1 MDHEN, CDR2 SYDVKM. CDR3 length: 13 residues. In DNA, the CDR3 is TGTGCCAGCAGTTTGCCGGGGTACAATGAGCAGTTCTTC. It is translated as CASSLPGYNEQFF.

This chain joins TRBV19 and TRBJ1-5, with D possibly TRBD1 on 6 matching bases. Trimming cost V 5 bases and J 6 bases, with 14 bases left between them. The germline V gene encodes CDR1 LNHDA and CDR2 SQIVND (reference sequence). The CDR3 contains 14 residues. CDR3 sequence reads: CASSWGQGFQPQHF. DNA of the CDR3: TGTGCCAGTAGTTGGGGCCAGGGGTTTCAGCCCCAGCATTTT.

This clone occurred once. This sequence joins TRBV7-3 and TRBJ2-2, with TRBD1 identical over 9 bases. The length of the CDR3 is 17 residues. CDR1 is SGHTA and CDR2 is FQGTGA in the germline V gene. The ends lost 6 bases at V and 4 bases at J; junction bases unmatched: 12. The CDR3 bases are TGTGCCAGCAGGACGGACAGGGGAGAGCTCTCCACCGGGGAGCTGTTTTTT. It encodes CASRTDRGELSTGELFF.

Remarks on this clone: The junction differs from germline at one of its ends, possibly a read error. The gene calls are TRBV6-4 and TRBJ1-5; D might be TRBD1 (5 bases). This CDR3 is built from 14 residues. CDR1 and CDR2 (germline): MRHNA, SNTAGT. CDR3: CARRCGGGNQPQHF. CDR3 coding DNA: TGTGCCCGCAGGTGTGGCGGGGGGAATCAGCCCCAGCATTTT.

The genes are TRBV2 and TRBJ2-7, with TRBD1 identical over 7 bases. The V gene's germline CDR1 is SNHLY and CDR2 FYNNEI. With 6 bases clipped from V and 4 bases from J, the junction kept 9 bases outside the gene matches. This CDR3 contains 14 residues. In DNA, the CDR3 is TGTGCCAGCAGCCTTGAGACAGGGATGTACGAGCAGTACTTC. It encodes CASSLETGMYEQYF.

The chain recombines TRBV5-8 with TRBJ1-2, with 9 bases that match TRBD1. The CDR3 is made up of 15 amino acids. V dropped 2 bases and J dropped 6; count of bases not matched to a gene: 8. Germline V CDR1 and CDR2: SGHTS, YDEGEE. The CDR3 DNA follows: TGTGCCAGCAGCTTATACGGGACAGGGAGGGATGGCTACACCTTC. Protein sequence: CASSLYGTGRDGYTF.

CDR3 in DNA: TGTGCCAGCAGCTTAGATCTACTAGCGGGGGGAACGACCCAGTACTTC. This gives the protein CASSLDLLAGGTTQYF. The chain recombines TRBV11-2 with TRBJ2-5; 12 bases are a match to TRBD2. V shed 0 bases, J shed 7 bases, and the junction held 6 bases outside the gene matches. This CDR3 region has 16 residues. Germline V gene lookup returns CDR1 SGHAT and CDR2 FQNNGV.

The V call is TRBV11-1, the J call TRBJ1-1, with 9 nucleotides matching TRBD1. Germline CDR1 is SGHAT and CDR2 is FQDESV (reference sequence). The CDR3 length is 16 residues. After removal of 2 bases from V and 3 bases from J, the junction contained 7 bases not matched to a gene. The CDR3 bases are TGTGCCAGCAGCTTAAAGGGACAGGGATGGGACACTGAAGCTTTCTTT. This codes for CASSLKGQGWDTEAFF.

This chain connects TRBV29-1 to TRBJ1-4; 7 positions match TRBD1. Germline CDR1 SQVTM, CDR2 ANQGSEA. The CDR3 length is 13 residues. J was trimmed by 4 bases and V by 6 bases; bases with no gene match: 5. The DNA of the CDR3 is TGCAGCGTACTGACAGGGATTAATGAAAAACTGTTTTTT. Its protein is CSVLTGINEKLFF.

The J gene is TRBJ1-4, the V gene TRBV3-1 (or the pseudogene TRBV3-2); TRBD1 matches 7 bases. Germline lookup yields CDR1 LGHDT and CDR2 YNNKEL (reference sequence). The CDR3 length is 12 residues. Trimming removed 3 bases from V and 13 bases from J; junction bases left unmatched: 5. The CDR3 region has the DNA TGTGCCAGCAGCCAGAGGACAGGAAGACTGTTTTTT. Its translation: CASSQRTGRLFF.

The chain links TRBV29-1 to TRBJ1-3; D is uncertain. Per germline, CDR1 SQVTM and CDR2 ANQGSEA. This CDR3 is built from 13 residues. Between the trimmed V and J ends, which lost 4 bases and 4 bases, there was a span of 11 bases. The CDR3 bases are TGCAGCGTTGGGGGAGGCTGGGGAAACACCATATATTTT. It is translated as CSVGGGWGNTIYF.

The CDR3 reads CASSEGSYGGGSETQYF. DNA for the CDR3: TGTGCCAGCAGTGAAGGTAGTTACGGCGGGGGGTCGGAGACCCAGTACTTC. The genes are TRBV6-1 and TRBJ2-5, with 8 bases lining up with TRBD2. Losses at the gene ends were 1 base for V and 5 bases for J; bases not matched to a gene: 12. The germline gives CDR1 MNHNS, CDR2 SASEGT. The CDR3 has 17 residues.

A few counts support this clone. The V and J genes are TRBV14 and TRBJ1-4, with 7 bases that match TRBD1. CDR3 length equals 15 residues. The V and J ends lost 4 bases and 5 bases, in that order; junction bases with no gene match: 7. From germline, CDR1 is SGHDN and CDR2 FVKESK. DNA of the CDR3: TGTGCCAGCAGCCTCGGGACAGATCTAAATGAAAAACTGTTTTTT. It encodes CASSLGTDLNEKLFF.

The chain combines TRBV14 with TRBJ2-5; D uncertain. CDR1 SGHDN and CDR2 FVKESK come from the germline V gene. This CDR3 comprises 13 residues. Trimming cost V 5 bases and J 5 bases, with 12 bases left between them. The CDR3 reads CASSTSTSETQYF. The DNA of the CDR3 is TGTGCCAGCAGCACCTCCACGAGTGAGACCCAGTACTTC. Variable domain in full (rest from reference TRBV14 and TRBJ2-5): EAGVTQFPSHSVIEKGQTVTLRCDPISGHDNLYWYRRVMGKEIKFLLHFVKESKQDESGMPNNRFLAERTGGTYSTLKVQPAELEDSGVYFCASSTSTSETQYFGPGTRLLVL.

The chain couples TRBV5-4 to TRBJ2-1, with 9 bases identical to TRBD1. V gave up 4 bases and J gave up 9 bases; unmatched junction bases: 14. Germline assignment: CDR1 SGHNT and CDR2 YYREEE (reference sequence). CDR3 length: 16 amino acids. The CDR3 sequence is CASSPRQGVGFGEQFF. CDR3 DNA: TGTGCCAGCAGCCCTCGACAGGGGGTCGGTTTCGGTGAGCAGTTCTTC.

The CDR3 sequence is CASSVADSLGSPLHF. The CDR3 DNA is TGTGCCAGCAGCGTAGCGGACAGTCTTGGCTCACCCCTCCACTTT. This sequence joins TRBV9 and TRBJ1-6; possible D gene TRBD1, 6 bases. The CDR3 runs 15 residues. CDR1 and CDR2 from the germline V gene are SGDLS and YYNGEE. The V gene lost 0 bases and the J gene lost 10 bases, with 14 bases spanning the gap.